This T cell receptor beta chain was retrieved from a study of cytomegalovirus exposure and HLA in healthy donors. As concerns this clone: Its target is unknown.

Whole-study results and caveats: Later work associated fewer than 20,000 TCR beta sequences with HLA alleles at 0.05 false discovery rate. A cluster of highly shared sequence variants was likely a sequencing artifact. There were a few CMV-associated chains whose specificity for CMV antigens was confirmed in vitro. In a later analysis, HLA-associated TCR beta chains were more clonally expanded than equally common others.

In the PCR, 60 Vbeta and 13 Jbeta primers were used. TCRdb's copy holds only in-frame clones and misses some; the assay was immunoSEQ multiplex PCR. The sample contains some 200,000 clones, 65% to 90% of which appear only once. V was pared by 7 bases and J by 4 bases, with 16 bases between. Germline CDR1 MDHEN, CDR2 SYDVKM. The CDR3 is 14 amino acids. The chain couples TRBV28 to TRBJ1-1; D gene ambiguous. This TCR came from a girl between 10 and 17 years old in good health and CMV-seronegative. The sequencing input was PBMCs. The CDR3 loop is CASIGSWSGTEAFF. The CDR3 DNA reads TGTGCCAGCATAGGCTCATGGTCAGGCACTGAAGCTTTCTTT.